The 10 T cell receptor beta chains below all came from one sample that was sequenced in a study of T cells after yellow fever vaccination. TCRdb reprocessed the 5' RACE reads with MiXCR, giving one entry per CDR3 protein. The sample includes approximately 120,000 distinct CDR3 sequences, about 16% of them seen just once. The source was CD8+ T cells sorted from PBMCs, collected 5 days after the yellow fever booster vaccination. These receptors came from a man aged 18 to 29 who received the YFV17D yellow fever vaccine.

This chain links TRBV9 with TRBJ2-3; D uncertain. Trimming shortened V by 4 bases and J by 4 bases, and 10 bases separated the two germline ends. The CDR3 extends over 13 amino acids. Per the germline V gene, CDR1 is SGDLS and CDR2 is YYNGEE. The CDR3 coding sequence is TGTGCCAGCAGCCCACCGTCCGCAGATACGCAGTATTTT. It is translated as CASSPPSADTQYF.

The sample holds many counts of this clonotype. This rearrangement joins TRBV12-3 or TRBV12-4 to TRBJ2-5; unclear D gene. The ends were cut back, 4 bases at V and 3 bases at J, with 15 bases in the middle. The CDR3 is 15 amino acids. CDR3 residues: CASSSPLGGEETQYF. CDR3 in DNA: TGTGCCAGCAGTTCCCCTCTAGGTGGGGAAGAGACCCAGTACTTC.

The V call is TRBV10-3, the J call TRBJ1-4, with D uncertain. Between the trimmed V and J ends, which lost 3 bases and 8 bases, there was a span of 4 bases. This CDR3 region has 11 residues. Germline-derived CDR1 and CDR2 are ENHRY and SYGVKD. The CDR3 nucleotides read TGTGCCATCAGTGACTCGGAAAAACTGTTTTTT. Translated, it gives CAISDSEKLFF.

The rearrangement joins TRBV9 to TRBJ2-1; 7 nucleotides agree with TRBD1. V lost 0 bases and J lost 3; bases outside the gene matches: 3. The length of the CDR3 is 15 residues. Germline V gene sequence: CDR1 SGDLS, CDR2 YYNGEE. The CDR3 sequence is CASSVEGTVYNEQFF. The CDR3 DNA follows: TGTGCCAGCAGCGTAGAGGGGACAGTCTACAATGAGCAGTTCTTC.

This clonotype was seen a handful of times. The chain links TRBV4-3 to TRBJ1-4, with 8 bases identical to TRBD1. The CDR3 totals 17 residues. Per germline, CDR1 LGHNA and CDR2 YSLEER. V lost 0 bases and J lost 7; bases outside the gene matches: 10. The CDR3 region is CASSQDYSYGQGEKLFF. The CDR3 DNA sequence: TGCGCCAGCAGCCAAGACTATAGTTACGGACAGGGTGAAAAACTGTTTTTT.

This clonotype has a single count. The chain is built from TRBV12-3 or TRBV12-4 and TRBJ2-3; 8 bases match TRBD2. V gave up 7 bases and J gave up 1 base; unmatched junction bases: 4. This CDR3 is built from 14 residues. The CDR3 loop reads CASINSGGTDTQYF. CDR3 DNA sequence: TGTGCCAGCATTAATAGCGGGGGCACAGATACGCAGTATTTT.

This clonotype has more than one count but fewer than ten. The chain joins TRBV4-1 to TRBJ1-6, with 8 bases lining up with TRBD1. This CDR3 spans 14 amino acids. V lost 0 bases, J lost 12 bases, and 4 bases stayed unmatched. Per germline, CDR1 MGHRA and CDR2 YSYEKL. The CDR3 loop is CASSQDGTGQPLHF. In nucleotides, the CDR3 is TGCGCCAGCAGCCAAGATGGGACAGGCCAACCCCTCCACTTT.

This clonotype was observed a handful of times. J is TRBJ2-7 and V is TRBV4-1; D is unresolved. Deletions cut 0 bases from V and 0 bases from J, with 6 bases between. There are 14 residues in the CDR3. Germline CDR1 reads MGHRA; CDR2 reads YSYEKL. CDR3 in DNA: TGCGCCAGCAGCCAAGATCACAGCTCCTACGAGCAGTACTTC. This translates into CASSQDHSSYEQYF.

The table lists this clonotype with a few counts. The V gene is TRBV5-1, the J gene TRBJ1-2; D is possibly TRBD1 (6 bases). CDR1 SGHRS and CDR2 YFSETQ come from the germline V gene. Deletions cut 1 base from V and 5 bases from J, with 18 bases between. CDR3 length: 16 residues. The CDR3 is CASSLYQMGAGYGYTF. As DNA, the CDR3 is TGCGCCAGCAGCTTGTACCAAATGGGGGCCGGGTATGGCTACACCTTC.

The chain links TRBV30 to TRBJ1-1; maybe TRBD1 (6 bases). Germline V gene data show CDR1 as GTSNPN and CDR2 as SVGIG (reference sequence). This CDR3 has 13 amino acids. The ends were cut back, 4 bases at V and 5 bases at J, with 14 bases in the middle. The CDR3 bases are TGTGCCTGGACCATCGGGGGGGCGACTGAAGCTTTCTTT. Amino acid sequence: CAWTIGGATEAFF.